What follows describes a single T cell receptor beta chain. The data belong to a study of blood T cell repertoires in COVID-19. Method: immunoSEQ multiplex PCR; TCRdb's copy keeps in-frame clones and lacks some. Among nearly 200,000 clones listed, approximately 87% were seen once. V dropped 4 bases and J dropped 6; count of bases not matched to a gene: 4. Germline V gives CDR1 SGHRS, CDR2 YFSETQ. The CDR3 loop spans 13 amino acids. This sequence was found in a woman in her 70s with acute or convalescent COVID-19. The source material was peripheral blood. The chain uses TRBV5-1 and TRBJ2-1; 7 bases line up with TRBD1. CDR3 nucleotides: TGCGCCAGCAGCGATCAGGGGGTCAATGAGCAGTTCTTC. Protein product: CASSDQGVNEQFF.